The source of this TCR beta chain is a study of blood T cells in healthy people across ages (dated by TCRdb to the mid-2010s). Study-wide context: In model experiments, template switching captured roughly one uniquely barcoded TCR beta cDNA molecule for every two T cells. To avoid experimental bias, donors of different ages were randomly spread across the sequencing lanes. Using the same blood draw, the study looked at two additional independent replicas of 1 million unique cDNA reads for two donors, one aged 18 to 30 and the other aged 80 or older. Donors were grouped into four age groups: young (average 16 years), middle-aged (roughly 37), aged (around 60) and long-lived (approximately 82). The study measured age-related changes in TCR beta repertoire diversity using deep sequencing normalized with unique cDNA molecular identifiers. Results the study describes overall, beyond this receptor: As age increased, observed TCR beta diversity per million T cells dropped in a roughly linear way, and a significant reduction was already evident by age 40. The CMV infection status of donors was not known, potentially confounding age-related changes in expanded clonotypes. Compared with the aged group, more naive CD4+ T cells, fewer expanded clones and increased TCR diversity were shown by the long-lived group, suggesting age selection. A strong correlation was found between observed TCR beta diversity and the percentage of naive T cells measured by flow cytometry. Since profiling was done on bulk unsorted PBMCs, naive and antigen-experienced compartments could not be conclusively compared. Estimates of total diversity based on one million sequenced T cells were regarded as lower bounds and as underestimates.

The CDR3 starts with the cysteine, ends with the phenylalanine, and has 14 residues. Kept here is only the CDR3 DNA, which spans 42 bases and is read in frame from base 1. CDR1 DFQATT and CDR2 SNEGSKA were looked up in the germline V gene (reference sequence). Compared with germline, V lacks 1 base and J lacks 7 bases; bases without a gene match: 4. Worth noting for this clonotype: It lacks a known antigen. Base qualities are not at hand, and no much larger clone is one base apart.

The method was 5' RACE. The run used an Illumina HiSeq 2500. A second roughly 7 to 12 cycle PCR used a sample-barcoded 5' primer and a J-beta primer mix. A unique molecular identifier was introduced onto each TCR beta cDNA molecule by a template-switch 5' adaptor carrying 12 random nucleotides. Each sample yielded at least 3 million CDR3-containing paired-end reads. First-strand cDNA was synthesized from all RNA with the Mint cDNA synthesis kit, primed by a TRBC-specific oligonucleotide. After uracil-DNA glycosylase treatment, a first 18-cycle PCR used universal primers M1SS and BC2_uni_R on all cDNA. The published analysis was carried out like this. For normalization, 1 million high-quality reads, each with a distinct molecular identifier, were randomly selected from each sample. Instead of being binned into consensus sequences, reads that shared molecular identifiers were thrown out. MiTCR, run with a Q25 quality threshold and the strictest error-elimination algorithm, handled CDR3 identification, clonotype clustering and error correction. A nonparametric unseen species model using Euler transformation provided a lower-bound estimate of total TCR beta diversity. TCRdb trimmed public reads at Q25 via fastp, called clones via MiXCR and kept in-frame beta chains. Rows are combined by CDR3 protein, so each entry shows the most common genes and DNA. The V and J calls and clone size are TCRdb's, not the authors'. This sample gives 1.5 million to 2 million distinct CDR3 sequences in total; 28% of them show up just once. The ten largest clones capture roughly 8% of the sample.

The donors were some 39 Caucasian individuals from Russia, aged about 6 to 100 years, who were systemically healthy. Each donor gave about 10 milliliters of peripheral blood, drawn into EDTA-treated Vacutainer tubes. Ficoll-Paque density-gradient centrifugation was used to isolate PBMCs, with at least 6.5 million per sample. Trizol reagent was used to extract total RNA from the PBMCs, yielding at least 5.5 micrograms per sample. For every donor, flow cytometry on a PBMC aliquot measured the percentage of naive CD45RAhigh/CD27high T cells. The rearranged segments are TRBV20-1 and TRBJ1-5, and TRBD1 matches 10 of the central bases. This TCR came from a woman aged 25-40 years in good health. The source material was blood. At the DNA level, the sequence is TGCAGTGCTAGAGGGGGACAGGGGTGGCAGCCCCAGCATTTT. Translated, this gives CSARGGQGWQPQHF.